This T cell receptor beta chain derives from a study of cytomegalovirus exposure and HLA in healthy donors. Study summary: A later analysis reported the same platform for the 120 validation repertoires and the approximately 720 first-cohort repertoires. Study findings and constraints: Testing in vitro showed a few CMV-associated chains specific for CMV antigens. The authors enumerated over 150 TCR beta chains as linked to cytomegalovirus.

Germline V gene sequence: CDR1 LNHNV, CDR2 YYDKDF (reference sequence). V dropped 1 base and J dropped 7 bases, with 14 bases sitting between them. The CDR3 covers 14 residues. The data were produced by immunoSEQ multiplex PCR, yet TCRdb's version contains in-frame clones alone and is incomplete. The sample shows about 200,000 clones, 80% to 85% of them seen only once. For this clone: Antigen unknown.

This receptor was identified in a woman aged 25 to 39 in good health and CMV-seronegative. Sequenced input: PBMCs. V gene TRBV15 combines with J gene TRBJ2-7, with D possibly TRBD2 on 6 matching bases. As DNA, the CDR3 is TGTGCCACCAGCAGAGGCGGGGTCTCTCGGGAGCAGTACTTC. This sequence encodes CATSRGGVSREQYF.